The rows below give T cell receptor beta chains drawn from one sample of a study of blood T cell repertoires in COVID-19. Using immunoSEQ multiplex PCR, the repertoire was profiled, and TCRdb retains in-frame clones only, with some absent. This sample has roughly 60,000 clones, with more than 85% found just once. Sequencing was done on a sample of peripheral blood. The origin of the receptors is a human donor with active COVID-19. The donor label of this sample is uncertain. CDR3s leave out the opening cysteine and the closing phenylalanine or tryptophan.

v_call	j_call	cdr3_aa
TRBV5-1	TRBJ2-7	ASSLLNGGNYEQY
TRBV5-6	TRBJ1-2	ASSFRDKRAQASGYT
TRBV11-3	TRBJ2-1	ASSSGGLAGVNEQF
TRBV28	TRBJ2-5	ASSFDWREIFETQY
TRBV19	TRBJ2-5	AIRDSRETQY
TRBV11-3	TRBJ1-2	ASSLAGGYGYT
TRBV7-9	TRBJ2-5	ASSPHSGVWETQY
TRBV2	TRBJ2-1	ASASGSGNEQF
TRBV5-6	TRBJ2-7	ASSRVTSGEYYEQY
TRBV2	TRBJ1-2	ASRSEANYGYT
TRBV14	TRBJ1-4	ASSQVGQGALGEKLF
TRBV4-1	TRBJ2-1	ASSLEKGKGTMDEQF
TRBV5-1	TRBJ2-2	ASRTGLAGGQTGELF
TRBV5-5	TRBJ1-6	ASSTGGQGLNSPLH
TRBV7-6	TRBJ2-7	ASSLTGTGTYEQY
TRBV6-4	TRBJ2-3	ASSEGGAGADTQY
TRBV11-2	TRBJ1-3	ASSLSGLGGNTIY
TRBV15	TRBJ2-3	ATSGYGSGADTQY
TRBV30	TRBJ2-5	AWGRSLRETQY
TRBV30	TRBJ1-2	AWSVLMAGGGYT
TRBV7-9	TRBJ2-5	ASNRGGEETQY
TRBV9	TRBJ1-3	ASSGRDSLTNTIY
TRBV5-1	TRBJ1-1	ASSSRTANTEAF
TRBV15	TRBJ1-1	ATSRDGTARVEAF
TRBV14	TRBJ1-1	ASSQLQMNTEAF
TRBV2	TRBJ1-6	ASSEFGTGLSPLH
TRBV2	TRBJ1-5	ASSGRLNQPQH
TRBV5-1	TRBJ1-1	ASSFTGTEAF